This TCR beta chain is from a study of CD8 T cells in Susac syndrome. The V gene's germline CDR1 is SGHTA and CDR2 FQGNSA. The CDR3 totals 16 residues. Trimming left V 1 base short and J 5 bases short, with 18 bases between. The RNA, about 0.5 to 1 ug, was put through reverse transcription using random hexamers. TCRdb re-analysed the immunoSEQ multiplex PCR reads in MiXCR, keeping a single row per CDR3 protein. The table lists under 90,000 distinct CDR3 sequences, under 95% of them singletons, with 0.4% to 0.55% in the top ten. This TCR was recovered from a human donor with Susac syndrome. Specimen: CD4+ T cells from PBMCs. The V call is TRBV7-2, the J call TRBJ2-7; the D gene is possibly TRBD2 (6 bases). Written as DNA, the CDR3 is TGTGCCAGCAGCTTAGGACTAGGTCCCTCTATAAACGAGCAGTACTTC. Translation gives CASSLGLGPSINEQYF.